The clone carrying this T cell receptor beta chain came up a few times. Its specificity is unknown. The PCR ran on 60 Vbeta and 13 Jbeta primers. This table comes from immunoSEQ multiplex PCR, and its TCRdb copy is limited to in-frame clones, with some not included. This table has over 110,000 clones, 82% appearing once. The sample belongs to a study of cytomegalovirus exposure and HLA in healthy donors. The study, taken as a whole, reports: Earlier analysis looked at TCR beta V segments, and most were productive about 90% or about 30% of the time. In a later analysis, an Asian-associated ancestry cluster reportedly showed fewer N-insertions than the approximately 700-donor mean. Three CMV-associated chains proved CMV antigen-specific in vitro.

This clonotype was obtained from a male donor in good health and CMV-seronegative. Input material: PBMCs.

CDR3 protein: CASSPRTGGAREAFF. CDR3 nucleotides: TGTGCCAGCTCACCTCGGACAGGTGGGGCCCGCGAAGCTTTCTTT. V gene TRBV18 combines with J gene TRBJ1-1; 7 bases line up with TRBD1. The V segment lost 3 bases and the J segment 8 bases; nucleotides outside the gene matches: 12. CDR3 length: 15 residues. Per germline, CDR1 KGHSH and CDR2 LQKENI.